The T cell receptor beta chain described here comes from a study of blood T cell repertoires in COVID-19 (dated by TCRdb to the early 2020s). About the full investigation: The collaborator samples originated in the United States, Italy and Spain and spanned the acute and convalescent phases of COVID-19. The material from the prospective study consisted of cDNA or gDNA derived from T cells, B-cell-depleted T cells, or PBMCs. Subjects who had been exposed to COVID-19, were actively infected with it, or had recovered from it provided the deeply sampled blood TCRbeta repertoires that made up the dataset. A freely available public database, intended as a resource for researchers studying the immune response to SARS-CoV-2, is where the repertoires were released. Samples were obtained from the ongoing ImmuneRACE study (first 160 participants) and from 1,254 subjects provided by 6 global collaborators. The sample metadata nearly always contained a de-identified subject ID, COVID-19 status, age in years and sex. Where available, HLA class I and class II types were obtained from metadata supplied by the sample provider rather than from assay-based typing.

TCRbeta CDR3 regions were amplified from genomic DNA using the immunoSEQ Assay, a bias-controlled multiplex PCR. As for the authors' bioinformatics: The number of nucleated cells in each sample was estimated by amplification of reference gene primers within the assay. Sequence reads were collapsed and filtered to measure the absolute abundance of every unique TCRbeta CDR3 rearrangement. For each sample, productive Simpson clonality was calculated by taking the square root of Simpson's diversity index across productive rearrangements. Sourced from immuneACCESS, this table was stored by TCRdb with only in-frame sequences that have V and J called. A share of the clones is absent; for the studies checked, an unresolved V gene accounts for under half, and the remainder has no known explanation. V and J calls and clone size come straight from that table; D and trimming were deduced from the DNA. This sample gives roughly 20,000 clones in total; about 85% of them show up just once. The top ten hold approximately 11% of the sample.

The paper as a whole reports these results and caveats: Clinical and demographic metadata were provided uncurated, with the amount varying by source and participant.

Collaborating institutions collected whole blood in K2EDTA tubes following their own protocols. For TCRbeta analysis, collaborators shipped samples as frozen whole blood, isolated PBMCs, or DNA extracted from either of those sample types. In the case of this clone: Its antigen is unknown. No base-level quality is on record; no much larger clone is a single base apart.

The germline V end is reduced by 3 bases and the J end by 5 bases; junction bases left unmatched: 7. Per the germline V gene, MNHNS is the CDR1 and SASEGT is the CDR2. The CDR3 starts with the cysteine, ends with the phenylalanine, and has 15 residues. Only the CDR3 DNA stays, 45 bases, in frame from base 1. The specimen was peripheral blood. This TCR was recovered from a human donor in a cohort sampled during active COVID-19. This sequence uses TRBV6-1 and TRBJ1-5; TRBD1 lines up with 7 middle nucleotides. The bases read TGTGCCAGCAGTGACCTGGACAGGTCTGATCAGCCCCAGCATTTT. This yields the protein CASSDLDRSDQPQHF.